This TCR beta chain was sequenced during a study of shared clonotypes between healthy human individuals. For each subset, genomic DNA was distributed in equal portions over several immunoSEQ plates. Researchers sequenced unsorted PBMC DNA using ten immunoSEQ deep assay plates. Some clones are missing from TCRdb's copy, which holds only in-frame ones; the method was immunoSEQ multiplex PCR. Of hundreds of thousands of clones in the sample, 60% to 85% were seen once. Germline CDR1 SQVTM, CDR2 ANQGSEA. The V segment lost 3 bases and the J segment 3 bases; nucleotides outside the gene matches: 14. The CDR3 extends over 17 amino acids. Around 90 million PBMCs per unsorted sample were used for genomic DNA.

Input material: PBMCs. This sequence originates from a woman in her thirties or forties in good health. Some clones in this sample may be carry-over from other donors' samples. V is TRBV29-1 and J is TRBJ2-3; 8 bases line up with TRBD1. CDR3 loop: CSVDEGGAGGVTDTQYF. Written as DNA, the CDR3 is TGCAGCGTTGATGAGGGTGGCGCAGGGGGCGTGACAGATACGCAGTATTTT.